This T cell receptor beta chain is from a study of shared clonotypes between healthy human individuals. Across the whole study: Used for every donor were three CD4 naive, three CD4 memory, two CD8 naive and one CD8 memory plate.

In the authors' methods: Sequence data from immunoSEQ were junction-only and lacked quality scores; consequently, filtering differed. Clones were read by immunoSEQ multiplex PCR, and TCRdb kept only the in-frame ones, dropping some. V, J and clone size are those of that table, while D and trimming were read from the DNA. Altogether 2 million to 3 million clones are present, around 90% being singletons, with the ten largest covering about 0.13%. Trimming took 1 base from V and 0 from J, leaving 13 bases between them. Germline CDR1 reads LNHNV; CDR2 reads YYDKDF (reference sequence). This CDR3 region has 16 residues.

The sample consisted of naive CD4+ T cells sorted from blood. Stated subset: CD45RA+ positively selected. The rearrangement links TRBV15 to TRBJ2-7, with D maybe TRBD2 (5 bases). The sequence came from a young man in good health. CDR3 loop: CATSRVLTGSSYEQYF. CDR3 nucleotide sequence: TGTGCCACCAGCAGAGTGTTGACGGGGAGCTCCTACGAGCAGTACTTC.